This is a list of T cell receptor beta chains from one sample in a study of vaccination and CD4 T cells after COVID-19. Antigen specificity for these receptors is unknown. TCRdb reanalysed the PCR reads using MiXCR and keeps one entry per CDR3 protein. This sample has 15,000 to 20,000 distinct CDR3 sequences; 38% occur once, and the top ten carry around 12%. The source material was CD4+ T cells from blood, cultured in vitro. These receptors were collected from a human donor who had recovered from COVID-19. The CDR3 runs from the conserved cysteine through the conserved F or W. The D gene is left open where the match is weak. Clone size, where shown, is once, few, many, or a class for clones that have expanded.

>-|19|TRBJ1-5|TRBV7-4|-
CASSLALIRQRISNQPQHF
TGTGCCAGCAGCTTAGCGCTAATTAGGCAGAGGATAAGTAATCAGCCCCAGCATTTT
>few|13|TRBJ1-5|TRBV5-8|TRBD1
CASSSRGGQPQHF
TGTGCCAGCAGCAGCAGGGGGGGTCAGCCCCAGCATTTT
>-|14|TRBJ2-7|TRBV12-3/TRBV12-4|-
CASSTQGPVYEQYF
TGTGCCAGCAGTACACAGGGCCCGGTCTACGAGCAGTACTTC
>medium-sized|15|TRBJ1-5|TRBV6-2/TRBV6-3|TRBD1
CASRHRLTGNQPQHF
TGTGCCAGCAGGCATCGACTGACAGGGAATCAGCCCCAGCATTTT
>-|14|TRBJ1-1|TRBV28|-
CASSFQRANTEAFF
TGTGCCAGCAGTTTTCAAAGGGCGAACACTGAAGCTTTCTTT
>-|15|TRBJ2-1|TRBV30|TRBD2
CAWSPRLAGPREQFF
TGTGCCTGGAGTCCTAGACTAGCGGGTCCGAGAGAGCAGTTCTTC
>-|16|TRBJ2-1|TRBV11-3|-
CASSLRGGPLYNEQFF
TGTGCCAGCAGCTTACGAGGAGGGCCCCTATACAATGAGCAGTTCTTC
>-|14|TRBJ1-1|TRBV27|-
CASSLIGGGTEAFF
TGTGCCAGCAGTTTAATTGGGGGAGGCACTGAAGCTTTCTTT
>-|13|TRBJ2-5|TRBV2|-
CASSRTGKETQYF
TGTGCCAGCAGTCGAACAGGGAAAGAGACCCAGTACTTC
>-|14|TRBJ2-7|TRBV29-1|TRBD1
CSVGGTGAYDEQYF
TGCAGCGTGGGGGGGACAGGGGCGTACGACGAGCAGTACTTC
>-|13|TRBJ2-5|TRBV7-9|-
CASTDRAVGTQYF
TGTGCCAGTACCGACCGGGCCGTCGGTACCCAGTACTTC
>-|20|TRBJ1-5|TRBV6-2/TRBV6-3|TRBD1
CASSSKWTGFPESRNQPQHF
TGTGCCAGCAGTTCTAAGTGGACAGGGTTTCCGGAATCGCGCAATCAGCCCCAGCATTTT
>-|13|TRBJ1-2|TRBV6-1|TRBD1
CASRLAGGQGYTF
TGTGCCAGCAGGCTAGCAGGGGGCCAAGGCTACACCTTC
>few|17|TRBJ2-7|TRBV7-9|-
CASIHSSGGQRAYEQYF
TGTGCCAGCATCCACTCCTCGGGTGGGCAGAGAGCCTACGAGCAGTACTTC
>-|14|TRBJ2-7|TRBV7-3|TRBD2
CASRPAGGSYEQYF
TGTGCCAGCAGGCCAGCGGGGGGCTCCTACGAGCAGTACTTC
>-|14|TRBJ2-2|TRBV12-3/TRBV12-4|-
CASSRGQNIGELFF
TGTGCCAGCAGCCGCGGACAGAACATCGGGGAGCTGTTTTTT
>-|14|TRBJ2-1|TRBV20-1|TRBD2
CSARLAGSTDEQFF
TGCAGTGCCAGACTAGCGGGAAGTACAGATGAGCAGTTCTTC
>few|16|TRBJ2-2|TRBV6-1|TRBD1
CASSEAHPGGPGELFF
TGTGCCAGCAGTGAAGCGCACCCAGGGGGCCCCGGGGAGCTGTTTTTT
>few|16|TRBJ1-4|TRBV6-1|-
CASSERGWTANEKLFF
TGTGCCAGCAGTGAACGGGGGTGGACCGCGAATGAAAAACTGTTTTTT
>-|17|TRBJ2-4|TRBV9|-
CASSSLWWLSAKNIQYF
TGTGCCAGCAGCTCCCTTTGGTGGCTCTCAGCCAAAAACATTCAGTACTTC
>few|14|TRBJ1-2|TRBV20-1|-
CSADPSLNRDGYTF
TGCAGTGCCGACCCCTCCCTTAACAGGGATGGCTACACCTTC
>-|14|TRBJ2-1|TRBV28|-
CASGLTGISNEQFF
TGTGCCAGCGGACTGACGGGGATATCAAATGAGCAGTTCTTC
>-|14|TRBJ1-2|TRBV19|TRBD1
CASSPGQRNYGYTF
TGTGCCAGTAGTCCGGGACAGCGTAACTATGGCTACACCTTC
>few|14|TRBJ2-7|TRBV12-3/TRBV12-4|-
CASSRSGGAYEQYF
TGTGCCAGCAGCCGAAGTGGGGGTGCCTACGAGCAGTACTTC
>-|19|TRBJ2-4|TRBV7-3|-
CASSPQINGRRLAKNIQYF
TGTGCCAGCAGCCCCCAGATTAACGGGAGAAGACTAGCCAAAAACATTCAGTACTTC
>-|17|TRBJ1-2|TRBV6-5|-
CASSYSPNRAPNYGYTF
TGTGCCAGCAGTTACTCCCCTAACAGGGCCCCTAACTATGGCTACACCTTC
>-|18|TRBJ2-7|TRBV5-5|TRBD2
CASSLLGLAGGSRWEQYF
TGTGCCAGCAGCTTGCTCGGACTAGCGGGAGGAAGCAGGTGGGAGCAGTACTTC
>few|13|TRBJ1-2|TRBV28|-
CASSFLAVYGYTF
TGTGCCAGCAGTTTCCTGGCGGTCTATGGCTACACCTTC
>-|12|TRBJ2-1|TRBV20-1|-
CSARVDRNEQFF
TGCAGTGCTAGAGTGGACCGCAATGAGCAGTTCTTC
>-|10|TRBJ1-1|TRBV20-1|-
CSARHTEAFF
TGCAGTGCTAGACACACTGAAGCTTTCTTT
>few|16|TRBJ2-1|TRBV20-1|TRBD2
CSAGIPTSESYNEQFF
TGCAGTGCCGGAATCCCTACTAGCGAGTCCTACAATGAGCAGTTCTTC
>few|15|TRBJ2-2|TRBV2|TRBD2
CASSGSGSNTGELFF
TGTGCCAGCAGTGGTAGCGGGTCGAACACCGGGGAGCTGTTTTTT
>-|18|TRBJ2-1|TRBV7-3|TRBD2
CASSLTFGASGMGNEQFF
TGTGCCAGCAGCTTAACGTTCGGGGCTAGCGGGATGGGTAATGAGCAGTTCTTC
>-|13|TRBJ1-2|TRBV29-1|-
CSVDGGGWGGYTF
TGCAGCGTTGACGGGGGAGGATGGGGTGGCTACACCTTC
>few|13|TRBJ2-2|TRBV27|TRBD1
CASRTGESGELFF
TGTGCCAGCAGAACAGGGGAGAGCGGGGAGCTGTTTTTT
>few|15|TRBJ2-3|TRBV7-2|TRBD2
CASRVASGRRDTQYF
TGTGCCAGCAGGGTAGCTAGCGGGAGGAGGGATACGCAGTATTTT
>-|13|TRBJ1-5|TRBV2|-
CASKGDGGQPQHF
TGTGCCAGCAAAGGGGACGGAGGTCAGCCCCAGCATTTT
>few|16|TRBJ1-1|TRBV11-3|-
CASSLDGRGGSTEAFF
TGTGCCAGCAGCTTAGATGGAAGGGGCGGAAGTACTGAAGCTTTCTTT
>-|14|TRBJ2-3|TRBV12-3/TRBV12-4|-
CASRIGTGSDTQYF
TGTGCCAGCAGGATAGGGACCGGTTCAGATACGCAGTATTTT